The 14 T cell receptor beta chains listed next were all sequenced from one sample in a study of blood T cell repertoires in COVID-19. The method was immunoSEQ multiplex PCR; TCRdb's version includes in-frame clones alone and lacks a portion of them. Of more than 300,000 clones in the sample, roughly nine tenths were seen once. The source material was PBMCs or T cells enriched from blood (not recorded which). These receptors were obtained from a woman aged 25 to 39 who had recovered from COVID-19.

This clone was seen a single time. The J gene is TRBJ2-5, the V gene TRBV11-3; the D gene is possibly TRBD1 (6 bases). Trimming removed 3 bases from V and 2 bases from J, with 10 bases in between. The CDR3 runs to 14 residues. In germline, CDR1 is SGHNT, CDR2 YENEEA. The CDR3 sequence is CASSLSRGQETQYF. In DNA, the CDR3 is TGTGCCAGCAGCTTGAGTAGGGGGCAAGAGACCCAGTACTTC. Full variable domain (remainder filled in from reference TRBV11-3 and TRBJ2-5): EAGVVQSPRYKIIEKKQPVAFWCNPISGHNTLYWYLQNLGQGPELLIRYENEEAVDDSQLPKDRFSAERLKGVDSTLKIQPAELGDSAVYLCASSLSRGQETQYFGPGTRLLVL.

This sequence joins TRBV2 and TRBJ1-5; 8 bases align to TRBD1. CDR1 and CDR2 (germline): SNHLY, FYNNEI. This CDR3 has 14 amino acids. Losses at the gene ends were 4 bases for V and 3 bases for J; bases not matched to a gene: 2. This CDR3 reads CASSGDRFNQPQHF. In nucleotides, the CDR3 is TGTGCCAGCAGTGGGGACAGGTTCAATCAGCCCCAGCATTTT.

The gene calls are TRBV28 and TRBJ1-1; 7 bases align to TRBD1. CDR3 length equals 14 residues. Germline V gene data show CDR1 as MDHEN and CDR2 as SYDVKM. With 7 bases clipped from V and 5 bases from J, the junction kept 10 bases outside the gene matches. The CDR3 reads CASIAPGQRTEAFF. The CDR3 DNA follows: TGTGCCAGCATCGCTCCGGGACAGAGGACTGAAGCTTTCTTT.

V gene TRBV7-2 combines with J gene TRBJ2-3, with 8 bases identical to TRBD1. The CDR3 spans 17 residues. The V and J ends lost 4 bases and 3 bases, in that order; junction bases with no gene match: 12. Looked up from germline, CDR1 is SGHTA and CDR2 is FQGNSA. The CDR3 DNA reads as TGTGCCAGCAGCTCCCCCCCGGGACAGGTCTTAACAGATACGCAGTATTTT. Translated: CASSSPPGQVLTDTQYF.

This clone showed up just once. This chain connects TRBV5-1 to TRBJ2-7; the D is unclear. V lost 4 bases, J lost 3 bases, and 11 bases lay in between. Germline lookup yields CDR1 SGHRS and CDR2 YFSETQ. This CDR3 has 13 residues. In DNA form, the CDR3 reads TGCGCCAGCAGCCTCATGGCTAGCTACGAGCAGTACTTC. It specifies CASSLMASYEQYF.

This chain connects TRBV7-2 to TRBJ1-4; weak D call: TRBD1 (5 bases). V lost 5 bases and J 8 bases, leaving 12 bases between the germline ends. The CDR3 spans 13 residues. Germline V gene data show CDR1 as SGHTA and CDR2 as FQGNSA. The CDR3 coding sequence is TGTGCCAGCAGCGAGGCAGGGTCGGAAAAACTGTTTTTT. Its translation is CASSEAGSEKLFF.

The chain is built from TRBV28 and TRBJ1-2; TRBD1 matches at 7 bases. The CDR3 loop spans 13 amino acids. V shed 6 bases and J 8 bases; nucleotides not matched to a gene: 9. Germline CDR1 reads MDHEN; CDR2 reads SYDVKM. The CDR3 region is CASRQGTGEGYTF. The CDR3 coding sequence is TGTGCCAGCAGGCAGGGTACAGGGGAGGGCTACACCTTC.

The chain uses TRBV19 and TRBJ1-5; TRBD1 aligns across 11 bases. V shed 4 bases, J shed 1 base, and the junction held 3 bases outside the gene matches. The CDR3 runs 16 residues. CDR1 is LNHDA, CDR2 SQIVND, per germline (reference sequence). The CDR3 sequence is CASSRGQGVSNQPQHF. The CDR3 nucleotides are TGTGCCAGTAGTAGGGGACAGGGGGTAAGCAATCAGCCCCAGCATTTT.

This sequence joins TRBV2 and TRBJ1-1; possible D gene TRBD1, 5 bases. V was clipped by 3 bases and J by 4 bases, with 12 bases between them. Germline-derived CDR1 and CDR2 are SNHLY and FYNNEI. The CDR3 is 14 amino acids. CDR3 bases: TGTGCCAGCAGTGAGTGGGCGGGGGGCACTGAAGCTTTCTTT. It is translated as CASSEWAGGTEAFF.

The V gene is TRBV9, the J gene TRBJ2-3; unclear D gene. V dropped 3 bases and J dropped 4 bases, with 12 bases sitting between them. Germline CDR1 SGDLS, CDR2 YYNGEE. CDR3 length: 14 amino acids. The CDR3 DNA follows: TGTGCCAGCAGCGCCCGGGTCGGTGCAGATACGCAGTATTTT. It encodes CASSARVGADTQYF.

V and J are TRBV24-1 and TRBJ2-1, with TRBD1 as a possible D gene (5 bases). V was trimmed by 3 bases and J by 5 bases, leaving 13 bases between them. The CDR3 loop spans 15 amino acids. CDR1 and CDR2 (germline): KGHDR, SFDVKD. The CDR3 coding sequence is TGTGCCACCAGTGATCGGCCAGGGCACAACAATGAGCAGTTCTTC. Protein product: CATSDRPGHNNEQFF.

Written as DNA, the CDR3 is TGTGCCAGCAGCTCCCCCCCCGGGACAGGGGCCCATTCACCCCTCCACTTT. Amino acids: CASSSPPGTGAHSPLHF. The rearrangement links TRBV7-2 to TRBJ1-6, with 10 nucleotides matching TRBD1. The CDR3 has 17 amino acids. Germline trimming cut 4 bases from V and 8 bases from J; bases unmatched to any gene: 11. CDR1 and CDR2 (germline): SGHTA, FQGNSA.

CDR3: CASSRDYKTSEQFF. In DNA form, the CDR3 reads TGTGCCAGCAGTCGGGACTACAAAACTAGTGAGCAGTTCTTC. The V and J genes are TRBV27 and TRBJ2-1; TRBD2 aligns across 7 bases. Germline V gene lookup returns CDR1 MNHEY and CDR2 SMNVEV (reference sequence). The CDR3 extends over 14 amino acids. The V segment lost 5 bases and the J segment 9 bases; nucleotides outside the gene matches: 10.

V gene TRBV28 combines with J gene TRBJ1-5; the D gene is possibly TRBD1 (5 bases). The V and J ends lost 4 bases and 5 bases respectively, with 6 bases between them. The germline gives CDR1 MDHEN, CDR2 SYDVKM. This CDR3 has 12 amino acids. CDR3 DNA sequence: TGTGCCAGCAGTTGGGGCTATCAGCCCCAGCATTTT. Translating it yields CASSWGYQPQHF.